This note documents a single TCR beta chain sequence. Its antigen is unidentified. TCRdb fed the reads into MiXCR, producing one record per CDR3 protein. The table lists around 25,000 distinct CDR3 sequences, 22% of them singletons. The data are from a study of T cell repertoires in cytomegalovirus infection. Overall study: Epitope selection comprised recently identified HLA-C-restricted CMV epitopes and well-studied HLA-B-restricted CMV epitopes. Indications of both CMV infection and matching HLA type were provided by public TCR beta signatures. Study-wide findings and caveats: Within the response measured ex vivo, HLA-C-restricted CMV-specific TCR beta clonotypes were dominant. Carriers of CMV and the relevant HLA type were discriminated by public TCR beta frequency.

In germline, CDR1 is SGHNT, CDR2 YYREEE (reference sequence). The length of the CDR3 is 13 residues. Trimming shortened V by 0 bases and J by 4 bases, and 7 bases separated the two germline ends. The chain recombines TRBV5-4 with TRBJ1-2; the D is unclear. The sample was CD8+ T cells from cultured PBMCs, taken from culture after CMV antigen stimulation. The TCR comes from a human donor in good health (CMV status not recorded). Some clones in this sample may be carry-over from other donors' samples. CDR3 DNA sequence: TGTGCCAGCAGCTTGGAGGTTGGCTATGGCTACACCTTC. Its protein is CASSLEVGYGYTF.